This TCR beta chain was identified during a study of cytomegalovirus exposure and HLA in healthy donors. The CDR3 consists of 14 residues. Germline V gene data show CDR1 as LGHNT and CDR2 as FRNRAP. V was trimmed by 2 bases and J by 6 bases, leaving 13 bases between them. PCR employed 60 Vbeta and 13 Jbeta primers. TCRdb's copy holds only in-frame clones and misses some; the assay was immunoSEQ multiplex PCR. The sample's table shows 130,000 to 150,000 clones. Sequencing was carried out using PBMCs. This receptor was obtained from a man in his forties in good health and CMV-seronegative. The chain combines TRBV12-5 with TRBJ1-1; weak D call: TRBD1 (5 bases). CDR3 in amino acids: CASGLRGGEAEAFF. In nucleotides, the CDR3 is TGTGCTAGTGGTTTGAGGGGAGGAGAGGCTGAAGCTTTCTTT.